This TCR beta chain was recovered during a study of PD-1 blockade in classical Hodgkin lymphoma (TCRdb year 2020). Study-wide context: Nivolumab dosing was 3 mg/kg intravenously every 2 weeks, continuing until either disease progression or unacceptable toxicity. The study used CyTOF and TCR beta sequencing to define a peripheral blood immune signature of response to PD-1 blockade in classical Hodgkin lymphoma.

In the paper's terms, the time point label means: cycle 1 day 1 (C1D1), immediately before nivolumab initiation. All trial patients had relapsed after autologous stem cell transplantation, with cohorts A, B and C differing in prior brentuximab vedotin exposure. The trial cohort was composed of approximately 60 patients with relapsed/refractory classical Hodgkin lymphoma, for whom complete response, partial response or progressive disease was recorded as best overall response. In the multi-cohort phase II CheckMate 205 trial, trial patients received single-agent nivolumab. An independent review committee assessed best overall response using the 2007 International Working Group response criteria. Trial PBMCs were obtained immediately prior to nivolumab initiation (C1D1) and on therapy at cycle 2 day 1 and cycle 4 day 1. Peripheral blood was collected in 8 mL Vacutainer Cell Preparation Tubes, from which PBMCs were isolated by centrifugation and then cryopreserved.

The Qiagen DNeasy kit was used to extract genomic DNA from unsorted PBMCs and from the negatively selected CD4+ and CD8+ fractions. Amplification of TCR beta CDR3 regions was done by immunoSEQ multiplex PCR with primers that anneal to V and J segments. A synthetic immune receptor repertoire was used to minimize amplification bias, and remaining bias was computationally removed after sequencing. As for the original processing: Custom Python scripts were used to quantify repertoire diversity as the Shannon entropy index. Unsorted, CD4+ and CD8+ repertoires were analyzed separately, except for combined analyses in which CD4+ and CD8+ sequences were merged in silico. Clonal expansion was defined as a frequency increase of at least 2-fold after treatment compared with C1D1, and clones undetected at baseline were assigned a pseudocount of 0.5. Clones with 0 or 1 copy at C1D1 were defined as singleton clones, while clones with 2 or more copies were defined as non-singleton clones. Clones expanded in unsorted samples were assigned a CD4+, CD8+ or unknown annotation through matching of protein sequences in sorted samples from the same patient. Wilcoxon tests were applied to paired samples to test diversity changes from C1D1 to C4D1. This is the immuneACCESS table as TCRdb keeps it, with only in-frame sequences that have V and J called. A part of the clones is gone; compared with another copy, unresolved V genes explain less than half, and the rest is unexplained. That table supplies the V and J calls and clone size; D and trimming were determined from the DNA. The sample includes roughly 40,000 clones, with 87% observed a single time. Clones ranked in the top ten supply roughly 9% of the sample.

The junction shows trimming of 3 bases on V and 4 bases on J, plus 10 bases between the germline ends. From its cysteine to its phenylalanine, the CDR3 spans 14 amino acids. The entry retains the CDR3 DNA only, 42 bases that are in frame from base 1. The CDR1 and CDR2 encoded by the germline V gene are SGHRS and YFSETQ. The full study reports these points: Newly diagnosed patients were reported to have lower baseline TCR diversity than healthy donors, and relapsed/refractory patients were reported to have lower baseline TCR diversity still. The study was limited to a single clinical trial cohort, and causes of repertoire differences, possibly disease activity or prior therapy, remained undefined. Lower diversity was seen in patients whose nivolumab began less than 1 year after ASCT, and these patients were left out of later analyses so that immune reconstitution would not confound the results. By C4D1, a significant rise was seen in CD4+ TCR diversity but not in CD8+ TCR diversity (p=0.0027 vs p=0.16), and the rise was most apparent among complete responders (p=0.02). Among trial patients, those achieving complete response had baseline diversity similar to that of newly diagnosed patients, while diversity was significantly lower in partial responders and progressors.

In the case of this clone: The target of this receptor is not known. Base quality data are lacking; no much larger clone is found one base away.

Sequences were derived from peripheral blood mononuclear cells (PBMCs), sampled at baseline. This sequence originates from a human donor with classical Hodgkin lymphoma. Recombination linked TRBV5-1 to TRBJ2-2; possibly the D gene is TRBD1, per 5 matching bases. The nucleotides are TGCGCCAGCAGCTCGGGCAGGGTCACCGGGGAGCTGTTTTTT. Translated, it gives CASSSGRVTGELFF.